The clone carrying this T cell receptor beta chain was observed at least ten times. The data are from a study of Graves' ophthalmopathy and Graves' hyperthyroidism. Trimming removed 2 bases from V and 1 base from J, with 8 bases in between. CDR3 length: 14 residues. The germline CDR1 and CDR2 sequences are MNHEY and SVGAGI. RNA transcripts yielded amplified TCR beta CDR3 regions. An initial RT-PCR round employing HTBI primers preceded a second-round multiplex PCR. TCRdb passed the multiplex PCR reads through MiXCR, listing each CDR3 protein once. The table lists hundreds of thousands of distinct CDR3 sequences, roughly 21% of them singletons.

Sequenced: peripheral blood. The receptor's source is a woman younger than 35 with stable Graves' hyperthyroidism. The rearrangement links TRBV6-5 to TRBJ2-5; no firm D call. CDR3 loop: CASSYTVSQETQYF. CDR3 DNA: TGTGCCAGCAGTTACACAGTTTCCCAAGAGACCCAGTACTTC.